These 13 T cell receptor beta chains share one sample of origin, sequenced in a study of cytomegalovirus exposure and HLA in healthy donors. The PCR was carried out with 60 Vbeta primers and 13 Jbeta primers. Method: immunoSEQ multiplex PCR; TCRdb's copy keeps in-frame clones and lacks some. Its listing shows around 27,000 clones. Sequenced material: PBMCs. These TCRs come from a man aged 30 to 45 in good health and CMV-seronegative.

This chain connects TRBV5-1 to TRBJ1-1, with 7 bases that match TRBD1. The J segment lost 4 bases and the V segment lost 3 bases, leaving 3 bases of the junction unmatched. CDR1 and CDR2 from the germline V gene are SGHRS and YFSETQ. The CDR3 consists of 13 residues. Here the CDR3 DNA reads TGCGCCAGCAGCTCCCAGGGGGTCACTGAAGCTTTCTTT. Amino acid sequence: CASSSQGVTEAFF.

The chain employs TRBV7-2 and TRBJ1-2; TRBD1 matches 7 bases. J lost 2 bases, V lost 5 bases, and 11 bases had no gene match. Germline loops: CDR1 SGHTA, CDR2 FQGNSA. The CDR3 contains 16 residues. CDR3 DNA sequence: TGTGCCAGCAGCCCATTTCCGGGACAGAAAAACTATGGCTACACCTTC. Protein: CASSPFPGQKNYGYTF.

This chain connects TRBV7-9 to TRBJ1-4, with 10 bases identical to TRBD1. Germline CDR1 and CDR2: SEHNR and FQNEAQ (reference sequence). V lost 1 base, J lost 0 bases, and 5 bases stayed unmatched. CDR3 length equals 18 residues. CDR3 protein: CASSLGTGGSATNEKLFF. CDR3 nucleotides: TGTGCCAGCAGCTTAGGGACAGGGGGATCTGCAACTAATGAAAAACTGTTTTTT. The whole variable domain, remainder taken from reference TRBV7-9 and TRBJ1-4, is DTGVSQNPRHKITKRGQNVTFRCDPISEHNRLYWYRQTLGQGPEFLTYFQNEAQLEKSRLLSDRFSAERPKGSFSTLEIQRTEQGDSAMYLCASSLGTGGSATNEKLFFGSGTQLSVL.

The chain combines TRBV27 with TRBJ2-1; 8 bases agree with TRBD1. The V and J ends lost 3 bases and 10 bases, in that order; junction bases with no gene match: 8. CDR1 is MNHEY and CDR2 is SMNVEV in the germline V gene (reference sequence). CDR3 length: 14 amino acids. The CDR3, as DNA: TGTGCCAGCAGTTTGAAGGGGACAGGACGGGAGCAGTTCTTC. This sequence encodes CASSLKGTGREQFF.

The V call is TRBV13, the J call TRBJ2-5; 7 bases line up with TRBD2. Germline lookup yields CDR1 PRHDT and CDR2 FYEKMQ (reference sequence). Trimming cost V 5 bases and J 3 bases; bases outside gene matches: 3. The CDR3 has 13 residues. CDR3: CASSPAGEETQYF. CDR3 DNA: TGTGCCAGCAGCCCGGCGGGGGAAGAGACCCAGTACTTC.

The genes are TRBV5-1 and TRBJ2-5, with TRBD2 as a possible D gene (5 bases). Per the germline V gene, CDR1 is SGHRS and CDR2 is YFSETQ. V lost 0 bases and J 8 bases, leaving 17 bases between the germline ends. The CDR3 has 15 residues. This CDR3 is CASSLAGIRQSTQYF. CDR3 nucleotides: TGCGCCAGCAGCTTGGCCGGGATCCGTCAAAGTACCCAGTACTTC.

This sequence joins TRBV27 and TRBJ2-3; 12 bases are a match to TRBD2. Germline V gene sequence: CDR1 MNHEY, CDR2 SMNVEV (reference sequence). Trimming cost V 1 base and J 2 bases; bases outside gene matches: 10. The CDR3 contains 19 residues. CDR3: CASSLFYRASGRATDTQYF. In nucleotides, the CDR3 is TGTGCCAGCAGTTTATTCTACCGGGCTAGCGGGAGGGCCACAGATACGCAGTATTTT.

As regards this clone: A read error may account for a junction end that differs from germline. In DNA, the CDR3 is TGTGCCAGCATTGACCCGGGACTGGAAGAGACCCAGTACTTC. Amino acid sequence: CASIDPGLEETQYF. The gene calls are TRBV6-4 and TRBJ2-5; TRBD2 is a possible D gene (6 bases). Germline V CDR1 and CDR2: MRHNA, SNTAGT. This CDR3 contains 14 residues.

This chain links TRBV28 with TRBJ2-7; TRBD2 is a possible D gene (6 bases). This CDR3 has 13 residues. Trimming removed 2 bases at V and 9 bases at J, with 14 bases between. Germline V gives CDR1 MDHEN, CDR2 SYDVKM. The CDR3 loop reads CASSLNAGSGQYF. The CDR3 bases are TGTGCCAGCAGTTTAAACGCGGGGTCTGGGCAGTACTTC.

The V gene is TRBV5-4, the J gene TRBJ2-2, with TRBD2 as a possible D gene (5 bases). This CDR3 region has 16 residues. Germline CDR1 SGHNT, CDR2 YYREEE (reference sequence). V lost 4 bases, J lost 6 bases, and 19 bases lay in between. The CDR3 spells CASSTKLVINPGELFF. As DNA, the CDR3 is TGTGCCAGCAGCACTAAACTAGTCATTAACCCCGGGGAGCTGTTTTTT.

The J gene is TRBJ2-7, the V gene TRBV18; 14 nucleotides line up with TRBD2. Germline values: CDR1 KGHSH, CDR2 LQKENI. The ends lost 0 bases at V and 8 bases at J; junction bases unmatched: 6. The CDR3 sequence is 16 residues long. This CDR3 is CASSPPGTSGGPQQYF. Here the CDR3 DNA reads TGTGCCAGCTCACCACCGGGGACTAGCGGGGGTCCACAGCAGTACTTC. Using reference TRBV18 and TRBJ2-7 for the parts outside the CDR3, the full variable domain is NAGVMQNPRHLVRRRGQEARLRCSPMKGHSHVYWYRQLPEEGLKFMVYLQKENIIDESGMPKERFSAEFPKEGPSILRIQQVVRGDSAAYFCASSPPGTSGGPQQYFGPGTRLTVT.

The rearrangement links TRBV6-6 to TRBJ2-7; tentatively, D is TRBD1 (5 bases). The V end was cut by 7 bases, the J end by 5 bases, with 15 bases between. This CDR3 comprises 13 residues. Germline values: CDR1 MNHNY, CDR2 SVGAGI (reference sequence). As DNA, the CDR3 is TGTGCCAGCAATCCCAGGGTCTTGGACGAGCAGTACTTC. This sequence encodes CASNPRVLDEQYF.

Comments on this clone: At one end the junction does not follow the germline gene, possibly because of a read error. In the same sample, other DNA sequences code for this CDR3. The chain links TRBV9 to TRBJ1-2; D unresolved. CDR1 SGDLS and CDR2 YYNGEE come from the germline V gene. This CDR3 region has 14 residues. DNA of the CDR3: TGCGCCAGCAGCGTTTCATCCGGCCCTAGCGGCTACACCTTC. The encoded protein is CASSVSSGPSGYTF.